This T cell receptor beta chain came from a study of cytomegalovirus exposure and HLA in healthy donors. Study conclusions and caveats: The classifier reportedly diagnosed cytomegalovirus status with high sensitivity and specificity.

On this clone: Its antigen is unknown.

A multiplex PCR was run with 60 Vbeta primers and 13 Jbeta primers. Clones were read by immunoSEQ multiplex PCR, and TCRdb kept only the in-frame ones, dropping some. The sample contains 100,000 to 150,000 clones, roughly three quarters of which appear only once. V was pared by 0 bases and J by 7 bases, with 5 bases of the junction left unmatched. The CDR3 contains 15 residues. CDR1 and CDR2 from the germline V gene are MNHEY and SVGAGI. This sequence was found in a woman in her thirties or forties in good health and CMV-seronegative. What was sequenced was PBMCs. This chain uses TRBV6-5 with TRBJ2-7, with 11 bases matching TRBD1. CDR3 DNA sequence: TGTGCCAGCAGTTACTCAGGACAGGGGGCCTGGGAGCAGTACTTC. Residues: CASSYSGQGAWEQYF.